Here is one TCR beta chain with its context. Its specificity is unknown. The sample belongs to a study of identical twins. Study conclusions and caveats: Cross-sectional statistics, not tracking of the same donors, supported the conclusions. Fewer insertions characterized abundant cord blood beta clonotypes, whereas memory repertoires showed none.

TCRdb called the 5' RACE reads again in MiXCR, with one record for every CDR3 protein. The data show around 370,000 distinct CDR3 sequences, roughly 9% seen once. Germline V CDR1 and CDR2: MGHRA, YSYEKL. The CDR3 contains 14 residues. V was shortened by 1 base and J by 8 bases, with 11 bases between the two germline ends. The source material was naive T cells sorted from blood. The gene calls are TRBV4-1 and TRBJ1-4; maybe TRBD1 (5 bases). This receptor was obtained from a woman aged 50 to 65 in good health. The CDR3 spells CASSQVPGTEKLFF. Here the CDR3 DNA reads TGCGCCAGCAGCCAAGTCCCCGGGACCGAAAAACTGTTTTTT.